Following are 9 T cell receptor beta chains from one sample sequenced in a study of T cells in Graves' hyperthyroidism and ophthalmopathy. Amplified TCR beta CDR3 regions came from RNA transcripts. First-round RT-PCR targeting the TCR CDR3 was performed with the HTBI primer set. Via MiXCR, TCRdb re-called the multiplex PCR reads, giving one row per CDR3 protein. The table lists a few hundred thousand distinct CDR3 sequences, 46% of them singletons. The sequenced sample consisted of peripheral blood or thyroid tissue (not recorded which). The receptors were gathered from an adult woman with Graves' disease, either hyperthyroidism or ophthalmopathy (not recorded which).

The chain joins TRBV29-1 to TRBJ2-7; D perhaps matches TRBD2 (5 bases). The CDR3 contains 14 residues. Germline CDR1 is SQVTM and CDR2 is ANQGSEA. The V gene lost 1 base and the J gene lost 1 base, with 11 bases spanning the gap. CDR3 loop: CSVEVRDPSYEQYF. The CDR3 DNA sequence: TGCAGCGTTGAAGTCCGGGATCCGTCCTACGAGCAGTACTTC.

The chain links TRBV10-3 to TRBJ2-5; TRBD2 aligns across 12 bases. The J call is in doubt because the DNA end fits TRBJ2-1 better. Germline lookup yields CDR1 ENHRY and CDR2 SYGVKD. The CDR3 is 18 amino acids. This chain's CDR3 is CAISESRLAGEVYNEQFF. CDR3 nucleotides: TGTGCCATCAGTGAGTCGAGACTAGCGGGAGAGGTCTACAATGAGCAGTTCTTC.

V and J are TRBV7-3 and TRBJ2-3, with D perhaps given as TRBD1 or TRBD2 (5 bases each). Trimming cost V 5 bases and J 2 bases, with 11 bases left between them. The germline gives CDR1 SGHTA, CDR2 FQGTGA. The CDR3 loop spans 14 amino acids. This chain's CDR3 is CASSPRDLTDTQYF. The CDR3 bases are TGTGCCAGCAGCCCCAGGGACCTCACAGATACGCAGTATTTT.

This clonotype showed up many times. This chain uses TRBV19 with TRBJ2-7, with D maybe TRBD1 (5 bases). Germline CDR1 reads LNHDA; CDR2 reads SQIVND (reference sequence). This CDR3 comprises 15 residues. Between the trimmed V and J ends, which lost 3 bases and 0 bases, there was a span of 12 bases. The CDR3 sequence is CASSMTATSSYEQYF. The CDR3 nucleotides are TGTGCCAGTAGTATGACAGCCACCAGCTCCTACGAGCAGTACTTC.

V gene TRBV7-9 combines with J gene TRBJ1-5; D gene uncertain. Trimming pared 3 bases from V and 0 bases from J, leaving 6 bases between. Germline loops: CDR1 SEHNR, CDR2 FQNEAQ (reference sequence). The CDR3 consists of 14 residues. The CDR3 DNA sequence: TGTGCCAGCAGCTTGATGGATAGCAATCAGCCCCAGCATTTT. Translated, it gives CASSLMDSNQPQHF. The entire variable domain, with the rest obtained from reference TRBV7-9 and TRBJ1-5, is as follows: DTGVSQNPRHKITKRGQNVTFRCDPISEHNRLYWYRQTLGQGPEFLTYFQNEAQLEKSRLLSDRFSAERPKGSFSTLEIQRTEQGDSAMYLCASSLMDSNQPQHFGDGTRLSIL.

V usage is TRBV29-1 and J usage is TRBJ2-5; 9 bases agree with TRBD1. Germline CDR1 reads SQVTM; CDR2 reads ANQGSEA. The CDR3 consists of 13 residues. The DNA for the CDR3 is TGCAGGGCGACAGGGGGGATTCAGGAGACCCAGTACTTC. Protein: CRATGGIQETQYF.

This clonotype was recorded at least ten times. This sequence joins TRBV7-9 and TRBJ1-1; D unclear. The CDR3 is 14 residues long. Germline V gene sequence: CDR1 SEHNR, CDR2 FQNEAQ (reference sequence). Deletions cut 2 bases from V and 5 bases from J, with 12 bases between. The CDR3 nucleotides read TGTGCCAGCAGCTTATCGGCCCAAGGAACTGAAGCTTTCTTT. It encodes CASSLSAQGTEAFF.

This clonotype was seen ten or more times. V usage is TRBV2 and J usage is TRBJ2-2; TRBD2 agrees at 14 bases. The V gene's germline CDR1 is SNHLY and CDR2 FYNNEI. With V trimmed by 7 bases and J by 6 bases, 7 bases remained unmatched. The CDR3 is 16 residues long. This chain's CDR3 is CASNMGLAGVAGELFF. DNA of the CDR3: TGTGCCAGCAATATGGGACTAGCGGGAGTGGCCGGGGAGCTGTTTTTT.

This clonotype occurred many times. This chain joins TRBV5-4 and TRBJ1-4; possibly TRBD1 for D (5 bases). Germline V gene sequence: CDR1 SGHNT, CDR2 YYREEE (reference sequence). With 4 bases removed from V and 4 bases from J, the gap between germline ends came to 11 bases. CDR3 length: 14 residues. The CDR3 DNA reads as TGTGCCAGCAGCCCCGGAGGGGATAATGAAAAACTGTTTTTT. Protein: CASSPGGDNEKLFF.